This is a list of T cell receptor beta chains from one sample in a study of T cells in Graves' hyperthyroidism and ophthalmopathy. TCRdb itself ran the multiplex PCR reads through MiXCR, one entry per CDR3 protein. The sample includes around 450,000 distinct CDR3 sequences, more than 15% of them seen just once. The sample taken for sequencing was blood. The receptors were gathered from a woman between 18 and 29 years old with Graves' hyperthyroidism. The CDR3 runs from the conserved cysteine through the conserved F or W. A D gene is named only where the DNA matches it firmly. Size tells how often a clone was seen (once, few, many) or the class of an expanded clone, and some rows leave it out.

D: NA; size: many; V: TRBV6-1; J: TRBJ1-1; CDR3: CASSDTGRLNTEAFF; DNA: TGTGCCAGCAGCGATACCGGGAGACTGAACACTGAAGCTTTCTTT
D: TRBD1; size: NA; V: TRBV11-2; J: TRBJ2-2; CDR3: CASSPFRTGANTGELFF; DNA: TGTGCCAGCAGCCCCTTTAGGACAGGAGCGAACACCGGGGAGCTGTTTTTT
D: NA; size: many; V: TRBV5-1; J: TRBJ2-7; CDR3: CASSLETGWRGYQPYEQYF; DNA: TGCGCCAGCAGCTTGGAGACAGGGTGGAGGGGATACCAGCCCTACGAGCAGTACTTC
D: NA; size: many; V: TRBV7-2; J: TRBJ2-3; CDR3: CASSFSTDTQYF; DNA: TGTGCCAGCAGCTTCAGCACAGATACGCAGTATTTT
D: NA; size: NA; V: TRBV29-1; J: TRBJ2-1; CDR3: CSVENRDSSYNEQFF; DNA: TGCAGCGTTGAAAATAGAGACAGCTCCTACAATGAGCAGTTCTTC
D: TRBD2; size: few; V: TRBV19; J: TRBJ2-3; CDR3: CASSGLAGVIDTQYF; DNA: TGTGCCAGTAGCGGACTAGCGGGAGTAATAGATACGCAGTATTTT
D: TRBD1; size: NA; V: TRBV19; J: TRBJ2-4; CDR3: CASIDGTVNIQYF; DNA: TGTGCCAGTATTGACGGGACAGTAAACATTCAGTACTTC
D: NA; size: many; V: TRBV11-2; J: TRBJ1-6; CDR3: CASSSGPLGSPLHF; DNA: TGTGCCAGCAGCTCTGGCCCCTTGGGTTCACCCCTCCACTTT
D: TRBD1; size: many; V: TRBV24-1; J: TRBJ2-2; CDR3: CATSDPDRGDTGELFF; DNA: TGTGCCACCAGTGACCCTGACAGGGGAGACACCGGGGAGCTGTTTTTT
D: NA; size: many; V: TRBV4-1; J: TRBJ1-5; CDR3: CASSQEAPQGSFNQPQHF; DNA: TGCGCCAGCAGCCAAGAGGCCCCGCAGGGGAGTTTCAATCAGCCCCAGCATTTT
D: TRBD2; size: NA; V: TRBV5-1; J: TRBJ2-3; CDR3: CASSPRTSGGLLRTDTQYF; DNA: TGCGCCAGCAGCCCCAGAACTAGCGGGGGCCTCTTGCGGACAGATACGCAGTATTTT
D: NA; size: many; V: TRBV7-8; J: TRBJ2-5; CDR3: CASRPTQYQETQYF; DNA: TGTGCCAGCAGACCGACTCAGTACCAAGAGACCCAGTACTTC
D: TRBD2; size: many; V: TRBV2; J: TRBJ2-5; CDR3: CASAAASGNQETQYF; DNA: TGTGCCAGCGCAGCGGCTAGCGGTAACCAAGAGACCCAGTACTTC
D: NA; size: many; V: TRBV12-3/TRBV12-4; J: TRBJ1-2; CDR3: CASSPLYNYGYTF; DNA: TGTGCCAGCAGTCCGCTTTACAACTATGGCTACACCTTC
D: TRBD2; size: NA; V: TRBV5-1; J: TRBJ2-2; CDR3: CASSNSGEPGELFF; DNA: TGCGCCAGCAGCAATAGCGGGGAGCCCGGGGAGCTGTTTTTT
D: NA; size: NA; V: TRBV6-1; J: TRBJ2-7; CDR3: CASSEADSTGQYF; DNA: TGTGCCAGCAGTGAGGCGGACAGTACGGGGCAGTACTTC
D: TRBD1; size: many; V: TRBV6-1; J: TRBJ1-5; CDR3: CASSRHIPGQLSNQPQHF; DNA: TGTGCCAGCAGTCGGCATATCCCGGGACAGCTTAGCAATCAGCCCCAGCATTTT
D: NA; size: many; V: TRBV20-1; J: TRBJ2-2; CDR3: CSARSPTRDTGELFF; DNA: TGCAGTGCTAGATCCCCTACTAGGGACACCGGGGAGCTGTTTTTT
D: NA; size: many; V: TRBV30; J: TRBJ1-4; CDR3: CAWSEQINEKLFF; DNA: TGTGCCTGGAGCGAACAGATTAATGAAAAACTGTTTTTT
D: NA; size: NA; V: TRBV13; J: TRBJ2-3; CDR3: CASSLFRDTQYF; DNA: TGTGCCAGCAGCTTATTCAGAGATACGCAGTATTTT
D: NA; size: few; V: TRBV30; J: TRBJ1-1; CDR3: CAWSVLARGATEAFF; DNA: TGTGCCTGGAGTGTACTAGCCAGGGGAGCCACTGAAGCTTTCTTT
D: NA; size: many; V: TRBV28; J: TRBJ1-4; CDR3: CASSLNLATNEKLFF; DNA: TGTGCCAGCAGTCTCAACCTTGCAACTAATGAAAAACTGTTTTTT
D: TRBD2; size: NA; V: TRBV2; J: TRBJ2-1; CDR3: CASTGGPYNEQFF; DNA: TGTGCCAGCACGGGAGGTCCCTACAATGAGCAGTTCTTC
D: NA; size: many; V: TRBV6-1; J: TRBJ1-5; CDR3: CASSPRGPQHF; DNA: TGTGCCAGCAGTCCCCGCGGGCCCCAGCATTTT
D: NA; size: many; V: TRBV5-1; J: TRBJ2-7; CDR3: CASSLVPGGAYEQYF; DNA: TGCGCCAGCAGCTTGGTTCCAGGAGGGGCCTACGAGCAGTACTTC
D: NA; size: many; V: TRBV28; J: TRBJ1-5; CDR3: CTSTRPWDNQPQHF; DNA: TGTACCAGCACACGGCCCTGGGACAATCAGCCCCAGCATTTT
D: NA; size: NA; V: TRBV6-1; J: TRBJ2-1; CDR3: CASTEAGLRVF; DNA: TGTGCCAGCACTGAAGCGGGCCTCCGGGTCTTC
D: NA; size: many; V: TRBV27; J: TRBJ1-2; CDR3: CASSLSFRVGPGNGYTF; DNA: TGTGCCAGCAGTTTATCTTTTCGTGTCGGGCCGGGGAACGGCTACACCTTC